This TCR beta chain was captured by sequencing in a study of cytomegalovirus exposure and HLA in healthy donors. Study-level background: Earlier, almost 120 million unique TCR beta sequences were recovered from approximately 180 million T cells by an analysis.

The study's findings and limits: A cluster of highly shared sequence variants was likely a sequencing artifact. Across donors, sequencing depth was assumed by presence/absence analyses to be roughly uniform. According to an earlier analysis, most TCR beta V segments yielded productive rearrangements about 87% or about 30% of the time.

About this clone: Its antigen is as yet unknown.

Vbeta (60) and Jbeta (13) primers were used in the PCR. Using immunoSEQ multiplex PCR, the repertoire was profiled, and TCRdb retains in-frame clones only, with some absent. The sample consists of some 140,000 clones, roughly 77% of them appearing once. The V gene end was trimmed by 8 bases and the J gene end by 3 bases; junction bases not matched to a gene: 3. This CDR3 region has 14 residues. From germline, CDR1 is MNHEY and CDR2 SMNVEV (reference sequence). This TCR was recovered from a man between 25 and 39 years old in good health and CMV-seropositive. V usage is TRBV27 and J usage is TRBJ2-1, with 11 bases fitting TRBD2. Sequencing input: PBMCs. Written as DNA, the CDR3 is TGTGCCAGCGTAGCGGGAGGGGTCTACAATGAGCAGTTCTTC. Protein: CASVAGGVYNEQFF.